The 10 T cell receptor beta chains listed next were all sequenced from one sample in a study of blood T cell repertoires in COVID-19. Profiled with immunoSEQ multiplex PCR; TCRdb holds only in-frame clones, not every one. There are 50,000 to 65,000 clones in the sample; more than 75% occur only once, and roughly 3.2% lies in the top ten. The sample taken for sequencing was peripheral blood. These receptors all stem from a man aged 50 to 60 with active COVID-19.

This clone was picked up one time. V is TRBV6-6 and J is TRBJ2-3, with 8 bases that match TRBD2. Germline V gene sequence: CDR1 MNHNY, CDR2 SVGAGI (reference sequence). The CDR3 sequence is 13 residues long. Trimming at V came to 2 bases and at J to 5 bases, leaving 0 bases not matched to a gene. CDR3 protein: CASSYAGGDTQYF. CDR3 sequence (DNA): TGTGCCAGCAGTTACGCGGGGGGAGATACGCAGTATTTT.

In its sample, this clone was seen once. This chain joins TRBV7-6 and TRBJ2-5; D perhaps matches TRBD2 (5 bases). Trimming removed 0 bases from V and 7 bases from J, with 18 bases in between. This CDR3 has 16 amino acids. Looked up from germline, CDR1 is SGHVS and CDR2 is FNYEAQ. As DNA, the CDR3 is TGTGCCAGCAGCTTAGCTAAAACTTCGGGGAGAGGGACCCAGTACTTC. It codes for CASSLAKTSGRGTQYF.

V is TRBV11-3 and J is TRBJ2-1; possible D gene TRBD1, 6 bases. The CDR3 loop spans 17 amino acids. V was pared by 0 bases and J by 9 bases, with 21 bases between. The germline gives CDR1 SGHNT, CDR2 YENEEA. This chain's CDR3 is CASSLDGLTGTRGEQFF. The CDR3, as DNA: TGTGCCAGCAGCTTAGATGGGCTCACAGGGACCCGAGGTGAGCAGTTCTTC.

The V and J genes are TRBV28 and TRBJ1-5; 10 nucleotides align to TRBD1. Germline trimming cut 6 bases from V and 0 bases from J; bases unmatched to any gene: 2. Germline CDR1 and CDR2: MDHEN and SYDVKM. The CDR3 runs to 15 residues. The CDR3: CASRTGGVSNQPQHF. The CDR3 nucleotides read TGTGCCAGCAGGACAGGGGGCGTTAGCAATCAGCCCCAGCATTTT.

As DNA, the CDR3 is TGTGCCAGCAGCTTTGGATTGGGTAGCGGGCATGAGCAGTTCTTC. Protein product: CASSFGLGSGHEQFF. The chain couples TRBV7-2 to TRBJ2-1; 7 nucleotides agree with TRBD2. The CDR3 spans 15 residues. After removal of 3 bases from V and 8 bases from J, the junction contained 10 bases not matched to a gene. The germline gives CDR1 SGHTA, CDR2 FQGNSA.

The J gene is TRBJ2-7, the V gene TRBV30; possible D gene TRBD1, 5 bases. The CDR3 is 12 amino acids. V was cut by 1 base and J by 6 bases, with 10 bases left in between. Germline V gene sequence: CDR1 GTSNPN, CDR2 SVGIG (reference sequence). This CDR3 reads CAWSGRVAEQYF. Written as DNA, the CDR3 is TGTGCCTGGAGTGGCAGGGTGGCCGAGCAGTACTTC.

The chain's CDR3 is CASRPSQPSFSNYGYTF. The CDR3 DNA reads TGTGCCAGCAGGCCTAGCCAACCATCATTTTCTAACTATGGCTACACCTTC. V usage is TRBV28 and J usage is TRBJ1-2; D is undetermined. The CDR3 is 17 amino acids. V lost 6 bases to trimming and J lost 0 bases, with 20 bases between them. Germline-derived CDR1 and CDR2 are MDHEN and SYDVKM.

The gene calls are TRBV5-1 and TRBJ1-6, with D unresolved. V was trimmed by 1 base and J by 8 bases, leaving 13 bases between them. This CDR3 comprises 15 residues. CDR1 is SGHRS and CDR2 is YFSETQ in the germline V gene. CDR3 region: CASSLSGRLDSPLHF. In DNA, the CDR3 is TGCGCCAGCAGCTTGTCCGGTCGGTTGGATTCACCCCTCCACTTT.

This clone came up a few times. The chain couples TRBV7-6 to TRBJ1-2; possible D gene TRBD1, 5 bases. The germline V gene has CDR1 SGHVS and CDR2 FNYEAQ. The V and J ends lost 5 bases and 4 bases respectively, with 17 bases between them. The length of the CDR3 is 15 residues. Here the CDR3 DNA reads TGTGCCAGCAGCCCCCAGGGTGCAGCGAGCTATGGCTACACCTTC. Its translation is CASSPQGAASYGYTF.

The chain employs TRBV7-9 and TRBJ2-5; possible D gene TRBD1, 6 bases. This CDR3 is 15 amino acids long. Trimming removed 7 bases at V and 5 bases at J, with 20 bases between. CDR1 is SEHNR and CDR2 is FQNEAQ in the germline V gene (reference sequence). CDR3 bases: TGTGCCAGCACTGAACAGGGTCGGGGCGCGGAGACCCAGTACTTC. As protein: CASTEQGRGAETQYF.